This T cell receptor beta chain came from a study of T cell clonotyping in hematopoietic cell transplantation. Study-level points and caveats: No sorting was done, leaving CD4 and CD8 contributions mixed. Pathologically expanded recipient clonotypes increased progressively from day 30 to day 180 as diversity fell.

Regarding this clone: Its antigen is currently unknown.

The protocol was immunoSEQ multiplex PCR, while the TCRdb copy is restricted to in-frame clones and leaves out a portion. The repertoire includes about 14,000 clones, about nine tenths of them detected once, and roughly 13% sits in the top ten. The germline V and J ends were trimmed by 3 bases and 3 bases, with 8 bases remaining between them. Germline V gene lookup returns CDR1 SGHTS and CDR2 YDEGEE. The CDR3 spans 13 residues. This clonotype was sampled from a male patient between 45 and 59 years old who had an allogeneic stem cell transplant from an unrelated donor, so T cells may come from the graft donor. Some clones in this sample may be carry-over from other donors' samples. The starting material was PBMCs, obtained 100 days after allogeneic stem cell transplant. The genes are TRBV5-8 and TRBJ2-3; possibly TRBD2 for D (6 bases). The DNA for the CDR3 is TGTGCCAGCAGCTGGGGGAGGACAGATACGCAGTATTTT. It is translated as CASSWGRTDTQYF.